This T cell receptor (beta chain) originates from a study of patients and donors after allogeneic stem cell transplantation. This clonotype appeared many times. With 4 bases removed from V and 7 bases from J, the gap between germline ends came to 13 bases. CDR3 length: 14 amino acids. Germline V gene lookup returns CDR1 MGHRA and CDR2 YSYEKL. Via MiXCR, TCRdb re-called the RT-PCR reads, giving one row per CDR3 protein. The sample lists fewer than 500,000 distinct CDR3 sequences, about a sixth seen once, with less than 9.5% in the top ten. The sequenced material came from blood, either unsorted or a sorted T cell fraction (not recorded which). This chain uses TRBV4-1 with TRBJ1-4, with D hard to call. This TCR came from a human donor who was either an allogeneic HSCT recipient or a stem cell or donor lymphocyte infusion donor (not recorded which). It is not recorded whose cells these are; they may come from a transplant donor. The CDR3 reads CASSLWTRGEKLFF. CDR3 in DNA: TGCGCCAGCAGCCTCTGGACCCGGGGTGAAAAACTGTTTTTT.